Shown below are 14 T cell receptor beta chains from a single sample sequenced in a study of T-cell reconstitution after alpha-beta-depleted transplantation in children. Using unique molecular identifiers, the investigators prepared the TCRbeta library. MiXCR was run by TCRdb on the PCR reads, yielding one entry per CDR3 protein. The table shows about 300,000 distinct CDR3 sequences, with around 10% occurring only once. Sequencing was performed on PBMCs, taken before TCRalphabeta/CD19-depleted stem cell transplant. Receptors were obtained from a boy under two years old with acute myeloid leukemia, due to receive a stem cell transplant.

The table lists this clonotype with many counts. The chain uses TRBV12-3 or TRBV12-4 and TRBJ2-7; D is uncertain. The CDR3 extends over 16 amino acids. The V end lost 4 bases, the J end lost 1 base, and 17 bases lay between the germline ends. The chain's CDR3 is CASSSLVGPPSYEQYF. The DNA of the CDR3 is TGTGCCAGCAGTTCCTTGGTTGGTCCCCCTTCCTACGAGCAGTACTTC.

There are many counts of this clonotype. For the CDR3, the DNA is TGTGCCAGCAGCTTAACCTACGGAAACACCATATATTTT. Encoded protein: CASSLTYGNTIYF. The chain links TRBV7-9 to TRBJ1-3; D is ambiguous. CDR1 and CDR2 (germline): SEHNR, FQNEAQ (reference sequence). The CDR3 is made up of 13 amino acids. V dropped 2 bases and J dropped 4 bases, with 6 bases sitting between them.

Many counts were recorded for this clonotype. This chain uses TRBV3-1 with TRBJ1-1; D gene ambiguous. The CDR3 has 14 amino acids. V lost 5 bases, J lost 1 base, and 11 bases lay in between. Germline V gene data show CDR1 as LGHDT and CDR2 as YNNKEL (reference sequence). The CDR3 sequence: CASSIYSKNTEAFF. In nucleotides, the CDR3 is TGTGCCAGCAGCATTTACAGCAAGAACACTGAAGCTTTCTTT.

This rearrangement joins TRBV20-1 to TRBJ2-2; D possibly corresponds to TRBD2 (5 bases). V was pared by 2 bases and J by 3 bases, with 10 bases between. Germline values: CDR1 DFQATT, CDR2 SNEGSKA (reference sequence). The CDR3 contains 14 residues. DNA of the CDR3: TGCAGTGCTAGACGGAAAGCGGACACCGGGGAGCTGTTTTTT. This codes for CSARRKADTGELFF.

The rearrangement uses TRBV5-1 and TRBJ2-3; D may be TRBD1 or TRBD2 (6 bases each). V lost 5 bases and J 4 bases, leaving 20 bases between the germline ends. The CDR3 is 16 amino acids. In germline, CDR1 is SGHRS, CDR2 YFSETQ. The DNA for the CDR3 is TGCGCCAGCAGTCCCCCGCAGGGGAGGAATGCAGATACGCAGTATTTT. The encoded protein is CASSPPQGRNADTQYF.

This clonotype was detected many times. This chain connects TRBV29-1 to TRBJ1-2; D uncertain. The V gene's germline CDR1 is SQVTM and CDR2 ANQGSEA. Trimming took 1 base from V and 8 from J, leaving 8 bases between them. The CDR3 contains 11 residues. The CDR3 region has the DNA TGCAGCGTTGAAGCCGGATGGGGCTACACCTTC. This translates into CSVEAGWGYTF. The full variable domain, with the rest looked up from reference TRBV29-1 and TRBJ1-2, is SAVISQKPSRDICQRGTSLTIQCQVDSQVTMMFWYRQQPGQSLTLIATANQGSEATYESGFVIDKFPISRPNLTFSTLTVSNMSPEDSSIYLCSVEAGWGYTFGSGTRLTVV.

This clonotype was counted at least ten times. The CDR3 DNA follows: TGTGCCAGCAGCTTAGGCACCCGGGACTACGAGCAGTACTTC. It yields the protein CASSLGTRDYEQYF. The chain is built from TRBV11-2 and TRBJ2-7, with D possibly TRBD2 on 5 matching bases. V was clipped by 1 base and J by 3 bases, with 10 bases between them. The length of the CDR3 is 14 residues. In germline, CDR1 is SGHAT, CDR2 FQNNGV.

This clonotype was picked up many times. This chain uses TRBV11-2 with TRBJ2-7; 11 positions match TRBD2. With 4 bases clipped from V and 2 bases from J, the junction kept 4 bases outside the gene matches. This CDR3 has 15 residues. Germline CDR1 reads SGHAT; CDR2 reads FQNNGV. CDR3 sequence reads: CASSSRLAGTYEQYF. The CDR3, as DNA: TGTGCCAGCAGCTCGCGACTAGCGGGGACCTACGAGCAGTACTTC.

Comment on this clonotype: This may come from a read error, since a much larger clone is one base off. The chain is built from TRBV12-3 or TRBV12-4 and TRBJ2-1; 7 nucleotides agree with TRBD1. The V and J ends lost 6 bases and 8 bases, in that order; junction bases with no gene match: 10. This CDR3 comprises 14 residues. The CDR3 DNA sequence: TGTGCCAGCAGGCGACAGGGTTTGGACTATGAGCAGTTCTTC. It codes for CASRRQGLDYEQFF.

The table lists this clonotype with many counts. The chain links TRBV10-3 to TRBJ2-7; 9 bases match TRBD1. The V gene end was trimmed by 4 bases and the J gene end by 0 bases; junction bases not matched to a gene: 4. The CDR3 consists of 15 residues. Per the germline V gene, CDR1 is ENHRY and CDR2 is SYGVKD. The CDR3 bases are TGTGCCATCAGTGCGTGGACAGGGGACTCCTACGAGCAGTACTTC. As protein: CAISAWTGDSYEQYF.

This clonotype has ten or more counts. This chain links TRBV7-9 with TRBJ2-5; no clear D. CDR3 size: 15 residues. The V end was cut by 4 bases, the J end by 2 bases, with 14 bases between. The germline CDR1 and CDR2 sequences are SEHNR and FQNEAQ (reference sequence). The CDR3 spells CASSYSKVGQETQYF. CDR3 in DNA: TGTGCCAGCAGCTATTCTAAGGTGGGGCAAGAGACCCAGTACTTC.

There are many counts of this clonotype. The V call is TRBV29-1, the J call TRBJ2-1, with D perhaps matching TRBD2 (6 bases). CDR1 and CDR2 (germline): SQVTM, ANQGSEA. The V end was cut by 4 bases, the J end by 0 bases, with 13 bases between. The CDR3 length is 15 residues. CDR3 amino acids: CSVGLAEISYNEQFF. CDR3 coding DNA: TGCAGCGTTGGTTTAGCGGAGATCTCCTACAATGAGCAGTTCTTC.

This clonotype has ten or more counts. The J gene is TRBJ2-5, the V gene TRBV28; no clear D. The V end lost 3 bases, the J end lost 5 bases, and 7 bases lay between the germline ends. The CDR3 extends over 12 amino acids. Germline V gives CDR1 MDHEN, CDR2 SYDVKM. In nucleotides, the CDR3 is TGTGCCAGCAGTTTCCTTTGGGAGACCCAGTACTTC. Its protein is CASSFLWETQYF. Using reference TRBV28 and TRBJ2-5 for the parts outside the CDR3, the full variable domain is DVKVTQSSRYLVKRTGEKVFLECVQDMDHENMFWYRQDPGLGLRLIYFSYDVKMKEKGDIPEGYSVSREKKERFSLILESASTNQTSMYLCASSFLWETQYFGPGTRLLVL.

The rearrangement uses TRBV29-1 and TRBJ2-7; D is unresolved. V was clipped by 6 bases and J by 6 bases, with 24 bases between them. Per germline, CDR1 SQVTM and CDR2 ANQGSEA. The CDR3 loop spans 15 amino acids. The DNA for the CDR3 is TGCAGCGTCCTCCCCCGCGGCGGATATCTACGCGAGCAGTACTTC. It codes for CSVLPRGGYLREQYF.